This TCR beta chain was identified in a study of blood T cell repertoires in COVID-19 (dated by TCRdb to the early 2020s). With respect to the entire study: Samples from collaborators originated in the United States, Italy and Spain and spanned both the acute and convalescent phases of COVID-19. Deeply sampled blood TCRbeta repertoires from subjects exposed to, actively infected with, or recovered from COVID-19 were included in the dataset. The samples were drawn from the first 160 participants of the ongoing ImmuneRACE study and from 950 to 1,500 subjects provided by 6 global collaborators. A de-identified subject ID, COVID-19 status, age in years and sex were almost always included in the sample metadata. The material from the prospective study consisted of cDNA or gDNA derived from T cells, B-cell-depleted T cells, or PBMCs. HLA class I and class II types, where available, came from metadata supplied by the sample provider rather than from assay-based typing. A freely available public database, intended as a resource for researchers studying the immune response to SARS-CoV-2, is where the repertoires were released.

The immunoSEQ Assay, a bias-controlled multiplex PCR, was used to amplify TCRbeta CDR3 regions from genomic DNA. As for the authors' bioinformatics: Within the assay, amplification of reference gene primers was used to estimate how many nucleated cells each sample contained. To quantify the absolute abundance of each unique TCRbeta CDR3 rearrangement, sequence reads were collapsed and filtered. For each sample, productive Simpson clonality was calculated as the square root of Simpson's diversity index across productive rearrangements. Imported from immuneACCESS, the table was reduced by TCRdb to in-frame sequences with V and J called. These copies leave out some clones; in studies compared against another copy, an unresolved V gene accounts for under half, and the cause of the remainder is not known. That table is the source of V, J and clone size, and D and trimming were worked out from the DNA. This sample lists 250,000 to 350,000 clones; 75% to 90% were detected once. The top ten clonotypes cover under 15% of the sample.

At one collaborating source in Seattle, patients were enrolled during active infection and were followed longitudinally through the course of disease. Collaborating institutions collected whole blood in K2EDTA tubes following their own protocols. Collaborator samples were shipped for TCRbeta analysis as frozen whole blood, isolated PBMCs, or DNA extracted from either sample type. Concerning this clone: Its antigen is still unknown. No much larger clone is present one base from it, and per-base qualities are unavailable.

Here is what the overall study found, with its caveats: Clinical and demographic metadata were provided uncurated, with the amount varying by source and participant.

The source of this sequence is a woman between 65 and 79 years old with COVID-19, enrolled during active disease. The sample was peripheral blood.

The DNA is as follows: TGTGCCAGCAGCCTAGCGGGGGGCGCTCCGAGCACCGGGGAGCTGTTTTTT. The translation is CASSLAGGAPSTGELFF. The chain joins TRBV11-2 to TRBJ2-2, with 11 central nucleotides matching TRBD2. Via the germline V gene, CDR1 is SGHAT and CDR2 FQNNGV. Measured from the cysteine to the phenylalanine, the CDR3 is 17 residues long. The retained sequence is limited to the CDR3, 51 bases, with the frame set at the first base. The germline V and J ends show losses of 5 bases and 4 bases respectively, and no gene match explains 9 bases of the junction.